A single sample is the source of the 8 T cell receptor beta chains below, sequenced in a study of T-cell reconstitution after alpha-beta-depleted transplantation in children. Using unique molecular identifiers, the investigators prepared the TCRbeta library. TCRdb itself ran the PCR reads through MiXCR, one entry per CDR3 protein. The table records approximately 350,000 distinct CDR3 sequences, around 16% of them present only once. Material: PBMCs, mostly from graft donor cells, obtained 360 days after TCRalphabeta/CD19-depleted stem cell transplant. The receptors derive from a male patient aged 2 to 10 who had a stem cell transplant for acute lymphoblastic leukemia, so the T cells may come from the graft donor.

This clonotype was seen more than once but under ten times. The chain combines TRBV3-1 with TRBJ2-1; 7 bases are a match to TRBD1. Germline lookup yields CDR1 LGHDT and CDR2 YNNKEL (reference sequence). The CDR3 extends over 17 amino acids. The J segment lost 2 bases and the V segment lost 0 bases, leaving 7 bases of the junction unmatched. In DNA form, the CDR3 reads TGTGCCAGCAGCCAAGATCTAGCCGGGACAGCCTACAATGAGCAGTTCTTC. Its protein is CASSQDLAGTAYNEQFF.

This clonotype appeared a few times. The chain is built from TRBV6-1 and TRBJ2-3; D call uncertain. There are 12 residues in the CDR3. Trimming left V 3 bases short and J 8 bases short, with 9 bases between. Per germline, CDR1 MNHNS and CDR2 SASEGT. In nucleotides, the CDR3 is TGTGCCAGCAGTGAGTTAGTGGGTACGCAGTATTTT. Translated: CASSELVGTQYF.

There are a few counts of this clonotype. The J gene is TRBJ2-3, the V gene TRBV5-1; the match to TRBD1 covers 9 bases. This CDR3 comprises 15 residues. Germline lookup yields CDR1 SGHRS and CDR2 YFSETQ. The ends lost 5 bases at V and 4 bases at J; junction bases unmatched: 8. CDR3 protein: CASRLTGGLADTQYF. CDR3 in DNA: TGCGCCAGCAGGCTTACAGGGGGCCTCGCAGATACGCAGTATTTT. Full variable domain (rest looked up from reference TRBV5-1 and TRBJ2-3): KAGVTQTPRYLIKTRGQQVTLSCSPISGHRSVSWYQQTPGQGLQFLFEYFSETQRNKGNFPGRFSGRQFSNSRSEMNVSTLELGDSALYLCASRLTGGLADTQYFGPGTRLTVL.

This clonotype was detected once. The chain carries TRBV2 and TRBJ1-5; TRBD1 aligns across 12 bases. This CDR3 is built from 19 residues. Germline V CDR1 and CDR2: SNHLY, FYNNEI. The V and J ends lost 4 bases and 1 base, in that order; junction bases with no gene match: 11. CDR3 coding DNA: TGTGCCAGCAGTGGCCCCGGGACAGGGGGCTTGGGGAGCAATCAGCCCCAGCATTTT. Its protein product is CASSGPGTGGLGSNQPQHF.

J is TRBJ2-3 and V is TRBV4-3, with D possibly being TRBD1 (6 bases). This CDR3 has 14 residues. The V gene's germline CDR1 is LGHNA and CDR2 YSLEER. Trimming left V 4 bases short and J 5 bases short, with 13 bases between. This CDR3 reads CASSRGTGRDTQYF. The CDR3 DNA sequence: TGCGCCAGCAGCCGGGGCACAGGGAGAGATACGCAGTATTTT.

The chain has TRBV7-2 and TRBJ2-5; D might be TRBD2 (6 bases). Germline V lookup: CDR1 SGHTA, CDR2 FQGNSA. Trimming left V 2 bases short and J 3 bases short, with 16 bases between. The CDR3 is 16 amino acids. CDR3 loop: CASSLRGPWGEETQYF. The CDR3 region has the DNA TGTGCCAGCAGCTTACGGGGCCCTTGGGGGGAAGAGACCCAGTACTTC.

This clonotype has only a few counts. The V gene is TRBV20-1, the J gene TRBJ2-1, with 8 bases fitting TRBD2. CDR3 length: 13 residues. Germline trimming cut 5 bases from V and 7 bases from J; bases unmatched to any gene: 7. The V gene's germline CDR1 is DFQATT and CDR2 SNEGSKA (reference sequence). The CDR3 protein is CSAGPGLVNEQFF. CDR3 DNA sequence: TGCAGTGCTGGACCGGGACTAGTGAATGAGCAGTTCTTC.

CDR3 in amino acids: CASSRAGVPEAFF. CDR3 DNA: TGCGCCAGCAGCCGGGCGGGGGTCCCTGAAGCTTTCTTT. V usage is TRBV4-1 and J usage is TRBJ1-1; D is possibly TRBD1 (5 bases). The germline V gene encodes CDR1 MGHRA and CDR2 YSYEKL. The length of the CDR3 is 13 residues. The V end was cut by 4 bases, the J end by 6 bases, with 12 bases between.